This T cell receptor beta chain originates from a study of CD8 T cells in Susac syndrome. Per the germline V gene, CDR1 is MNHEY and CDR2 is SMNVEV (reference sequence). Trimming cost V 4 bases and J 1 base; bases outside gene matches: 9. The CDR3 is 17 residues long. Reverse transcription of roughly 0.5 to 1 ug RNA was performed with random hexamers. An immunoSEQ multiplex PCR amplified TCR beta CDR3 over 54 Vbeta and 13 Jbeta. TCRdb itself ran the immunoSEQ multiplex PCR reads through MiXCR, one entry per CDR3 protein. Found here are fewer than 250,000 distinct CDR3 sequences, 80% to 95% of them singletons; the top ten hold 0.1% to 0.12%. It was negative isolation that provided the CD8+ and CD4+ T cells, whereas TEMRA cells were enriched by FACS.

Sequences were obtained from CD4+ T cells from PBMCs. The sequence was obtained from a human donor in good health. The genes are TRBV27 and TRBJ1-5; TRBD1 matches at 8 bases. CDR3: CASSWAGGMRSNQPQHF. The CDR3 DNA is TGTGCCAGCAGTTGGGCAGGGGGCATGAGGAGCAATCAGCCCCAGCATTTT.